The 29 T cell receptor beta chains presented below share a single source sample, sequenced in a study of cytomegalovirus exposure and HLA in healthy donors. A multiplex PCR was run with 60 Vbeta primers and 13 Jbeta primers. Repertoires were generated with immunoSEQ multiplex PCR, while TCRdb's copy carries only in-frame clones and drops some. The sample lists approximately 110,000 clones, under 85% occurring once. Material: PBMCs. The receptors originated from a man between 25 and 39 years old in good health and CMV-seronegative.

This clone was recorded once. The chain is built from TRBV6-1 and TRBJ2-5, with D tentatively TRBD1 (6 bases). Germline CDR1 and CDR2: MNHNS and SASEGT. This CDR3 has 15 amino acids. With 6 bases removed from V and 2 bases from J, the gap between germline ends came to 16 bases. The CDR3, as DNA: TGTGCCAGCAGCTCCGTGACAGGCCGTCAAGAGACCCAGTACTTC. This codes for CASSSVTGRQETQYF.

V and J are TRBV7-9 and TRBJ2-1, with 7 bases that match TRBD1. This CDR3 is 15 amino acids long. From germline, CDR1 is SEHNR and CDR2 FQNEAQ (reference sequence). After removal of 5 bases from V and 6 bases from J, the junction contained 10 bases not matched to a gene. The CDR3 bases are TGTGCCAGCAGCACAGGGGCCGGCGGTACCAATGAGCAGTTCTTC. It codes for CASSTGAGGTNEQFF.

The chain joins TRBV28 to TRBJ1-5; 9 positions agree with TRBD1. The CDR3 is made up of 14 amino acids. The germline V gene encodes CDR1 MDHEN and CDR2 SYDVKM. J was trimmed by 7 bases and V by 5 bases; bases with no gene match: 6. The CDR3 DNA follows: TGTGCCAGCAGTCCCGGGACAGGGCACCAGCCCCAGCATTTT. The encoded protein is CASSPGTGHQPQHF.

J is TRBJ2-2 and V is TRBV27; TRBD1 agrees at 10 bases. V dropped 4 bases and J dropped 7; count of bases not matched to a gene: 6. CDR1 and CDR2 from the germline V gene are MNHEY and SMNVEV (reference sequence). CDR3 length equals 15 residues. Written as DNA, the CDR3 is TGTGCCAGCAGTTGGGACAGGGGATTTCTCGGGGAGCTGTTTTTT. Translation gives CASSWDRGFLGELFF.

The J gene is TRBJ2-3, the V gene TRBV6-6; TRBD2 agrees at 7 bases. Germline V CDR1 and CDR2: MNHNY, SVGAGI (reference sequence). V gave up 7 bases and J gave up 0 bases; unmatched junction bases: 7. The CDR3 covers 15 residues. CDR3 loop: CASKNSGSSTDTQYF. Here the CDR3 DNA reads TGTGCCAGCAAAAATAGCGGGTCCAGCACAGATACGCAGTATTTT.

CDR3 coding DNA: TGCAGCGGAGACAATACGAACACTGAAGCTTTCTTT. It is translated as CSGDNTNTEAFF. The V and J genes are TRBV29-1 and TRBJ1-1; unclear D gene. The germline V gene encodes CDR1 SQVTM and CDR2 ANQGSEA. This CDR3 region has 12 residues. V was clipped by 7 bases and J by 1 base, with 10 bases between them.

The rearrangement joins TRBV29-1 to TRBJ2-5; 12 bases line up with TRBD1. There are 16 residues in the CDR3. Germline V CDR1 and CDR2: SQVTM, ANQGSEA. The CDR3 sequence is CSISGGTGGAWETQYF. The CDR3 DNA reads TGCAGTATCTCTGGGGGGACAGGGGGCGCGTGGGAGACCCAGTACTTC. Full variable domain (rest looked up from reference TRBV29-1 and TRBJ2-5): SAVISQKPSRDICQRGTSLTIQCQVDSQVTMMFWYRQQPGQSLTLIATANQGSEATYESGFVIDKFPISRPNLTFSTLTVSNMSPEDSSIYLCSISGGTGGAWETQYFGPGTRLLVL.

This chain connects TRBV10-3 to TRBJ2-3, with 8 bases identical to TRBD2. Germline V lookup: CDR1 ENHRY, CDR2 SYGVKD. V lost 10 bases to trimming and J lost 0 bases; unmatched junction nucleotides: 6. CDR3 length: 14 residues. The CDR3 coding sequence is TGTGCCACCAATAGCGGGATGAGCACAGATACGCAGTATTTT. Amino acid sequence: CATNSGMSTDTQYF.

The V gene is TRBV5-1, the J gene TRBJ1-3; 7 bases map to TRBD1. The V and J ends lost 4 bases and 4 bases, in that order; junction bases with no gene match: 11. Looked up from germline, CDR1 is SGHRS and CDR2 is YFSETQ. The CDR3 spans 16 residues. The CDR3 sequence is CASSRTRQGGGNTIYF. The CDR3 DNA follows: TGCGCCAGCAGCCGAACCAGACAGGGTGGAGGAAACACCATATATTTT.

This chain joins TRBV7-2 and TRBJ1-2; D is uncertain. Germline CDR1 and CDR2: SGHTA and FQGNSA. Trimming left V 6 bases short and J 4 bases short, with 15 bases between. This CDR3 has 14 residues. CDR3 sequence: CASRQPPSGYGYTF. The CDR3, as DNA: TGTGCCAGCAGGCAACCCCCCTCAGGCTATGGCTACACCTTC.

The chain uses TRBV10-2 and TRBJ2-5, with 10 nucleotides matching TRBD1. Losses at the gene ends were 6 bases for V and 3 bases for J; bases not matched to a gene: 4. The length of the CDR3 is 14 residues. Per the germline V gene, CDR1 is WSHSY and CDR2 is SAAADI. CDR3 in DNA: TGCGCCAGCAGCCCCGGGACAGGGGAAGAGACCCAGTACTTC. Its translation is CASSPGTGEETQYF.

The chain couples TRBV30 to TRBJ2-1; no clear D gene. V was cut by 3 bases and J by 4 bases, with 7 bases left in between. Germline V lookup: CDR1 GTSNPN, CDR2 SVGIG (reference sequence). This CDR3 has 12 amino acids. The CDR3 region has the DNA TGTGCCTGGAGCCCCCAGTACAATGAGCAGTTCTTC. The encoded protein is CAWSPQYNEQFF.

This chain uses TRBV6-1 with TRBJ1-2; 10 positions agree with TRBD1. V shed 1 base and J 4 bases; nucleotides not matched to a gene: 0. The CDR3 extends over 14 amino acids. Germline assignment: CDR1 MNHNS and CDR2 SASEGT. The CDR3 DNA is TGTGCCAGCAGTGAAGGGACAGGGGGCTATGGCTACACCTTC. Protein: CASSEGTGGYGYTF.

The genes are TRBV7-6 and TRBJ1-1; maybe TRBD1 (6 bases). Germline CDR1 is SGHVS and CDR2 is FNYEAQ. V lost 3 bases to trimming and J lost 7 bases, with 15 bases between them. The CDR3 length is 14 residues. CDR3 nucleotide sequence: TGTGCCAGCAGCTTGGGCGGCAGGGGTGTTGAAGCTTTCTTT. Its protein product is CASSLGGRGVEAFF.

The V and J genes are TRBV6-5 and TRBJ1-2; 9 nucleotides match TRBD1. The CDR3 runs to 15 residues. Per the germline V gene, CDR1 is MNHEY and CDR2 is SVGAGI. V trimming: 2 bases; J trimming: 7 bases; junction bases outside the gene matches: 8. The CDR3 bases are TGTGCCAGCAGTTACCTAGGGACAGGGCAGATTGGCTACACCTTC. Protein product: CASSYLGTGQIGYTF.

The CDR3 here is CASSGRGRGGRLTDTQYF. The CDR3 DNA follows: TGTGCCAGCAGTGGGCGTGGGCGCGGGGGGAGACTCACAGATACGCAGTATTTT. This rearrangement joins TRBV25-1 to TRBJ2-3; TRBD2 aligns across 8 bases. There are 18 residues in the CDR3. V shed 4 bases, J shed 2 bases, and the junction held 14 bases outside the gene matches. CDR1 MGHDK and CDR2 SYGVNS come from the germline V gene.

The chain is built from TRBV5-1 and TRBJ2-3; D is perhaps TRBD1 (5 bases). CDR1 and CDR2 (germline): SGHRS, YFSETQ. Trimming took 6 bases from V and 4 from J, leaving 12 bases between them. This CDR3 region has 13 residues. In DNA form, the CDR3 reads TGCGCCAGCAAATCCCAGGGCCCAGATACGCAGTATTTT. It yields the protein CASKSQGPDTQYF.

The chain recombines TRBV6-1 with TRBJ2-7, with 9 bases matching TRBD2. Germline trimming cut 5 bases from V and 2 bases from J; bases unmatched to any gene: 4. Per the germline V gene, CDR1 is MNHNS and CDR2 is SASEGT. The CDR3 has 14 amino acids. The CDR3 loop reads CASSPGLATYEQYF. CDR3 sequence (DNA): TGTGCCAGCAGTCCGGGACTAGCTACCTACGAGCAGTACTTC.

V gene TRBV18 combines with J gene TRBJ1-5, with TRBD1 as a possible D gene (5 bases). From germline, CDR1 is KGHSH and CDR2 LQKENI. The length of the CDR3 is 13 residues. V was clipped by 6 bases and J by 9 bases, with 15 bases between them. The CDR3 region has the DNA TGTGCCAGCTCCCCCACGGACAAGGGGCCCCAGCATTTT. Translated, it gives CASSPTDKGPQHF.

The chain carries TRBV27 and TRBJ2-7; 8 bases map to TRBD1. The V and J ends lost 6 bases and 2 bases, in that order; junction bases with no gene match: 6. Germline V CDR1 and CDR2: MNHEY, SMNVEV (reference sequence). The CDR3 spans 14 residues. This chain's CDR3 is CASRLQGEAYEQYF. The DNA of the CDR3 is TGTGCCAGCAGATTACAGGGGGAAGCCTACGAGCAGTACTTC.

This clone appeared once. The rearrangement joins TRBV15 to TRBJ2-6; 8 bases are a match to TRBD1. CDR3 length equals 19 residues. In germline, CDR1 is LNHNV, CDR2 YYDKDF (reference sequence). Germline trimming cut 1 base from V and 1 base from J; bases unmatched to any gene: 9. Written as DNA, the CDR3 is TGTGCCACCAGCAGAGTTTCGGGACAGGCCTATTCTGGGGCCAACGTCCTGACTTTC. Amino acid sequence: CATSRVSGQAYSGANVLTF. Looking up the rest from reference TRBV15 and TRBJ2-6 gives the full variable domain: DAMVIQNPRYQVTQFGKPVTLSCSQTLNHNVMYWYQQKSSQAPKLLFHYYDKDFNNEADTPDNFQSRRPNTSFCFLDIRSPGLGDTAMYLCATSRVSGQAYSGANVLTFGAGSRLTVL.

The V gene is TRBV7-2, the J gene TRBJ2-1; TRBD2 matches at 14 bases. Germline CDR1 SGHTA, CDR2 FQGNSA. J was trimmed by 7 bases and V by 5 bases; bases with no gene match: 13. The CDR3 has 18 amino acids. The CDR3 protein is CASSNNPWTSGRRNEQFF. The DNA for the CDR3 is TGTGCCAGCAGCAATAACCCCTGGACTAGCGGGAGGCGGAATGAGCAGTTCTTC.

The CDR3 here is CASSSGQSTDTQYF. CDR3 sequence (DNA): TGTGCCAGCAGCTCGGGACAGTCCACAGATACGCAGTATTTT. This chain connects TRBV11-3 to TRBJ2-3; 7 positions match TRBD1. The V segment lost 4 bases and the J segment 2 bases; nucleotides outside the gene matches: 3. The CDR3 has 14 amino acids. CDR1 SGHNT and CDR2 YENEEA come from the germline V gene.

V usage is TRBV6-1 and J usage is TRBJ1-2, with D possibly TRBD1 on 5 matching bases. The CDR3 covers 13 residues. Germline CDR1 MNHNS, CDR2 SASEGT. Trimming took 5 bases from V and 3 from J, leaving 10 bases between them. This chain's CDR3 is CASSRDSYYGYTF. The CDR3 DNA follows: TGTGCCAGCAGTCGAGACAGTTACTATGGCTACACCTTC.

A few counts support this clone. V gene TRBV18 combines with J gene TRBJ2-7, with D perhaps matching TRBD1 (5 bases). The length of the CDR3 is 15 residues. Germline V CDR1 and CDR2: KGHSH, LQKENI. The V gene lost 1 base and the J gene lost 1 base, with 11 bases spanning the gap. DNA of the CDR3: TGTGCCAGCTCACCACAGGGGCAGAGGTCCTACGAGCAGTACTTC. It translates to CASSPQGQRSYEQYF.

The chain recombines TRBV18 with TRBJ2-7; D might be TRBD1 (6 bases). There are 14 residues in the CDR3. Per the germline V gene, CDR1 is KGHSH and CDR2 is LQKENI. V was shortened by 5 bases and J by 6 bases, with 17 bases between the two germline ends. The CDR3 spells CASSSTDDRLEQYF. The CDR3 coding sequence is TGTGCCAGCTCATCTACAGACGACAGGCTCGAGCAGTACTTC.

This sequence joins TRBV5-1 and TRBJ2-7; tentatively, D is TRBD1 (5 bases). The germline CDR1 and CDR2 sequences are SGHRS and YFSETQ. CDR3 length equals 14 residues. V was shortened by 5 bases and J by 3 bases, with 15 bases between the two germline ends. The CDR3 sequence: CASSTGVTDYEQYF. CDR3 sequence (DNA): TGCGCCAGCAGTACAGGAGTAACAGACTACGAGCAGTACTTC.

The V gene is TRBV2, the J gene TRBJ2-4; TRBD1 agrees at 9 bases. Germline CDR1 is SNHLY and CDR2 is FYNNEI. CDR3 length: 13 residues. V was clipped by 4 bases and J by 9 bases; unmatched bases: 4. The CDR3 region has the DNA TGTGCCAGCAGTGGGACAGGGGAGAGCATTCAGTACTTC. It codes for CASSGTGESIQYF. The whole variable domain, filled in from reference TRBV2 and TRBJ2-4, reads EPEVTQTPSHQVTQMGQEVILRCVPISNHLYFYWYRQILGQKVEFLVSFYNNEISEKSEIFDDQFSVERPDGSNFTLKIRSTKLEDSAMYFCASSGTGESIQYFGAGTRLSVL.

The chain recombines TRBV5-1 with TRBJ2-7, with TRBD2 as a possible D gene (6 bases). The germline V gene encodes CDR1 SGHRS and CDR2 YFSETQ. V gave up 0 bases and J gave up 10 bases, with 14 bases separating them. The CDR3 length is 13 residues. CDR3 loop: CASSLVGRSNQYF. In DNA form, the CDR3 reads TGCGCCAGCAGCTTGGTGGGGAGGTCTAATCAGTACTTC.